The 20 T cell receptor beta chains below come from one sample, sequenced in a study of blood T cells in healthy people across ages. Using a J-beta primer mix together with a sample-barcoded 5' primer, a second PCR was run for about 6 to 12 cycles. TCRdb reprocessed the 5' RACE reads via MiXCR and lists one record per CDR3 protein. The top ten hold 10% to 15% of the sample, which has under 1,000,000 distinct CDR3 sequences, around 36% seen once. The specimen was blood. Receptor source: a man in his late teens or twenties in good health.

V and J are TRBV4-1 and TRBJ2-2; 7 nucleotides align to TRBD2. There are 17 residues in the CDR3. The germline CDR1 and CDR2 sequences are MGHRA and YSYEKL. With 0 bases clipped from V and 13 bases from J, the junction kept 17 bases outside the gene matches. CDR3 sequence: CASSQDVTREGFGVLFF. CDR3 DNA: TGCGCCAGCAGCCAAGACGTCACCAGGGAGGGGTTCGGAGTGCTGTTTTTT.

V and J are TRBV27 and TRBJ2-7, with TRBD2 identical over 13 bases. The CDR3 is 18 amino acids. In germline, CDR1 is MNHEY, CDR2 SMNVEV (reference sequence). The V segment lost 0 bases and the J segment 1 base; nucleotides outside the gene matches: 6. The CDR3 loop is CASSLSTSGGTLSYEQYF. The CDR3 nucleotides read TGTGCCAGCAGTTTATCGACTAGCGGGGGGACCCTTTCCTACGAGCAGTACTTC.

In the case of this clonotype: Lacking the conserved final phenylalanine or tryptophan, this CDR3 likely reflects a read error. The chain has TRBV5-1 and TRBJ2-7, with D uncertain. Germline CDR1 is SGHRS and CDR2 is YFSETQ. This CDR3 contains 16 residues. V shed 0 bases and J shed 7 bases, with 20 bases lying between them. The CDR3: CASSLGASGGYNEQYI. The DNA of the CDR3 is TGCGCCAGCAGCTTGGGGGCGTCGGGCGGCTACAATGAGCAGTACATC.

This chain links TRBV6-2 or TRBV6-3 with TRBJ2-5; D not certain. From germline, CDR1 is MNHEY and CDR2 SVGEGT. The CDR3 is 14 residues long. V lost 8 bases to trimming and J lost 3 bases, with 16 bases between them. The CDR3 protein is CASRAEVWEETQYF. CDR3 bases: TGTGCCAGCCGCGCAGAGGTTTGGGAAGAGACCCAGTACTTC.

The gene calls are TRBV6-2 or TRBV6-3 and TRBJ2-1, with D unresolved. TRBJ2-7 matches the DNA end more closely, so the J call is doubtful. This CDR3 has 14 residues. Germline V gene sequence: CDR1 MNHEY, CDR2 SVGEGT. CDR3 nucleotides: TGTGCCAGCAGTTATCTTGGGCGTGACAATGAGCAGTACTTC. This encodes CASSYLGRDNEQYF.

A few counts support this clonotype. The chain joins TRBV28 to TRBJ2-5; D ambiguous. Trimming shortened V by 8 bases and J by 3 bases, and 4 bases separated the two germline ends. This CDR3 has 10 residues. CDR1 and CDR2 (germline): MDHEN, SYDVKM. The CDR3 region has the DNA TGTGCCAGCGGAAAAGAGACCCAGTACTTC. Translation gives CASGKETQYF.

This clonotype was counted at least ten times. The gene calls are TRBV20-1 and TRBJ2-5; 9 nucleotides align to TRBD1. The CDR3 totals 15 residues. The V gene's germline CDR1 is DFQATT and CDR2 SNEGSKA (reference sequence). The J segment lost 1 base and the V segment lost 5 bases, leaving 8 bases of the junction unmatched. CDR3 sequence reads: CSALDRGIFQETQYF. In DNA, the CDR3 is TGCAGTGCTCTGGACAGGGGAATTTTCCAAGAGACCCAGTACTTC.

Only a few counts were recorded for this clonotype. The chain links TRBV4-3 to TRBJ2-2; either TRBD1 or TRBD2 may supply D (6 bases each). The CDR3 spans 16 residues. Germline loops: CDR1 LGHNA, CDR2 YSLEER. V lost 4 bases to trimming and J lost 4 bases, with 16 bases between them. The CDR3 spells CASSLIWGAGTGELFF. CDR3 nucleotide sequence: TGCGCCAGCAGCCTCATTTGGGGGGCCGGCACCGGGGAGCTGTTTTTT.

As regards this clonotype: A much bigger clone sits one base away, suggesting this may be a read error. The rearrangement links TRBV20-1 to TRBJ2-5; D possibly corresponds to TRBD1 (7 bases). The CDR3 spans 13 residues. Per the germline V gene, CDR1 is DFQATT and CDR2 is SNEGSKA (reference sequence). V lost 7 bases to trimming and J lost 1 base, with 13 bases between them. The CDR3 region has the DNA TGCAGTGGGGCGGGACAGATCCAAGAGACCCAGTACTTC. Its translation is CSGAGQIQETQYF.

The chain links TRBV20-1 to TRBJ1-6; D call uncertain. The CDR3 length is 12 residues. V lost 7 bases to trimming and J lost 4 bases, with 8 bases between them. CDR1 DFQATT and CDR2 SNEGSKA come from the germline V gene (reference sequence). The DNA for the CDR3 is TGCAGTGTCCTCGATTATAATTCACCCCTCCACTTT. It is translated as CSVLDYNSPLHF.

Notes on this clonotype: A much larger clone lies one base from this, so it may be a read error. This chain links TRBV12-3 or TRBV12-4 with TRBJ2-1; 7 positions match TRBD2. The junction had 7 bases not matched to a gene; V was cut back by 4 bases and J by 10 bases. The CDR3 consists of 13 residues. The CDR3 is CASSWNPAGEQFF. The CDR3 DNA is TGTGCCAGCAGTTGGAACCCAGCGGGGGAGCAGTTCTTC.

The rearrangement joins TRBV10-3 to TRBJ1-6; TRBD1 might be the D (5 bases). V dropped 2 bases and J dropped 7 bases, with 12 bases sitting between them. Germline V gene data show CDR1 as ENHRY and CDR2 as SYGVKD. The CDR3 covers 15 residues. The CDR3 DNA follows: TGTGCCATCAGTGAGGGGCTGGGGCGGAATTCACCCCTCCACTTT. This encodes CAISEGLGRNSPLHF.

In the case of this clonotype: A much more abundant neighbour one base away suggests this may be a read error. J is TRBJ2-3 and V is TRBV20-1; 9 positions match TRBD2. Per germline, CDR1 DFQATT and CDR2 SNEGSKA (reference sequence). The CDR3 covers 14 residues. The junction had 6 bases not matched to a gene; V was cut back by 4 bases and J by 4 bases. The CDR3 protein is CSATSGDSSDTQYF. The CDR3 DNA sequence: TGCAGTGCTACTAGCGGGGACTCATCAGATACGCAGTATTTT.

This clonotype turned up a few times. CDR3 DNA sequence: TGCAGTGCTAGAGATCCAACCCGAGGGACCCAGTACTTC. This encodes CSARDPTRGTQYF. J is TRBJ2-7 and V is TRBV20-1; D call uncertain. The DNA end favors TRBJ2-5, so the J call may be wrong. CDR1 and CDR2 from the germline V gene are DFQATT and SNEGSKA (reference sequence). This CDR3 has 13 amino acids.

This clonotype appeared a few times. The chain carries TRBV7-6 and TRBJ2-7; 7 bases align to TRBD2. This CDR3 comprises 15 residues. J lost 3 bases, V lost 5 bases, and 10 bases had no gene match. Germline CDR1 is SGHVS and CDR2 is FNYEAQ. The CDR3 loop reads CASSPGGSGNYEQYF. In nucleotides, the CDR3 is TGTGCCAGCAGCCCTGGGGGGAGCGGGAACTACGAGCAGTACTTC.

This clonotype was seen a few times. The chain is built from TRBV12-3 or TRBV12-4 and TRBJ2-1; TRBD2 matches at 7 bases. This CDR3 region has 15 residues. Losses at the gene ends were 8 bases for V and 4 bases for J; bases not matched to a gene: 11. CDR3 bases: TGTGCCAGCTCCATTCGGGCTAGCGGATACAATGAGCAGTTCTTC. This codes for CASSIRASGYNEQFF.

This chain joins TRBV11-2 and TRBJ2-1, with D unclear. Looked up from germline, CDR1 is SGHAT and CDR2 is FQNNGV. Trimming removed 7 bases at V and 0 bases at J, with 13 bases between. CDR3 size: 15 residues. DNA of the CDR3: TGTGCCAGCATCGATAGCCAGAGCTCCTACAATGAGCAGTTCTTC. Translation: CASIDSQSSYNEQFF.

This clonotype has only a few counts. The chain joins TRBV9 to TRBJ2-2; D not certain. CDR3 length: 14 residues. Per the germline V gene, CDR1 is SGDLS and CDR2 is YYNGEE. V gave up 0 bases and J gave up 2 bases, with 5 bases separating them. Written as DNA, the CDR3 is TGTGCCAGCAGCGTAGGAGGAAACACCGGGGAGCTGTTTTTT. It codes for CASSVGGNTGELFF.

As concerns this clonotype: One junction end does not reproduce the germline sequence, and a read error may be involved. This chain connects TRBV5-1 to TRBJ2-6; possible D gene TRBD1, 5 bases. CDR1 and CDR2 from the germline V gene are SGHRS and YFSETQ. The CDR3 length is 19 residues. The CDR3 region has the DNA TGCGCCAGCAGCTTGGCCGTATCATCACGTAGCTCTGGGGCCAACGTCCTGAATTTC. Its protein is CASSLAVSSRSSGANVLNF.

The chain combines TRBV29-1 with TRBJ2-5; tentative D call: TRBD2 (6 bases). V dropped 6 bases and J dropped 0 bases, with 14 bases sitting between them. The CDR3 totals 14 residues. Germline CDR1 SQVTM, CDR2 ANQGSEA. DNA of the CDR3: TGCAGCGTCGCCGGGAGCCTAAACCAAGAGACCCAGTACTTC. Translating it yields CSVAGSLNQETQYF.